The rows below give T cell receptor beta chains drawn from one sample of a study of T-cell memory formation after mild COVID-19. Each CDR3 protein is one row after TCRdb ran MiXCR on the 5' RACE reads. The sample includes about 260,000 distinct CDR3 sequences, 16% seen only once; the top ten take 22%. Sequencing was performed on PBMCs or a T cell subset sorted from them (not recorded which). The receptors shown here come from a man younger than 35 who had mild COVID-19 (a few samples of this study predate the infection). Cell type and time point are not known. Both conserved end residues are part of each CDR3. The D gene is left open where the match is weak. Only some rows state a clone size, as once, few, many or a class for expanded clones.

d_call: TRBD1; j_call: TRBJ2-5; clone_size: few; v_call: TRBV7-2; cdr3_nt: TGTGCCAGCAGCTGGGACAGGCCCCAAGGGACCCAGTACTTC; cdr3_aa: CASSWDRPQGTQYF
d_call: TRBD1; j_call: TRBJ1-1; clone_size: few; v_call: TRBV6-2/TRBV6-3; cdr3_nt: TGTGCCAGCAGTGAACAGGGGGCGAAGGGCACTGAAGCTTTCTTT; cdr3_aa: CASSEQGAKGTEAFF
d_call: -; j_call: TRBJ1-6; clone_size: many; v_call: TRBV7-9; cdr3_nt: TGTGCCAGCAGCTTAGAACAGTATAATTCACCCCTCCACTTT; cdr3_aa: CASSLEQYNSPLHF
d_call: -; j_call: TRBJ2-6; clone_size: -; v_call: TRBV5-4; cdr3_nt: TGTGCCAGCAGCCCGCCGGGGGCTGGGGCCAACGTCCTGACTTTC; cdr3_aa: CASSPPGAGANVLTF
d_call: -; j_call: TRBJ1-1; clone_size: -; v_call: TRBV7-9; cdr3_nt: TGTGCCAGCAGCCCGAGGGTCATGGGCACTGAAGCTTTCTTT; cdr3_aa: CASSPRVMGTEAFF
d_call: TRBD1; j_call: TRBJ2-3; clone_size: -; v_call: TRBV5-1; cdr3_nt: TGCGCCAGCACCCAGACAGGGACCACAGATACGCAGTATTTT; cdr3_aa: CASTQTGTTDTQYF
d_call: -; j_call: TRBJ1-2; clone_size: -; v_call: TRBV20-1; cdr3_nt: TGCAGTGCCGTGGACGGGGTTGGCTATGGCTACACCTTC; cdr3_aa: CSAVDGVGYGYTF
d_call: TRBD1; j_call: TRBJ2-3; clone_size: -; v_call: TRBV7-9; cdr3_nt: TGTGCCAGCAGCCCCGGACAGGGGCACTTCACAGATACGCAGTATTTT; cdr3_aa: CASSPGQGHFTDTQYF
d_call: -; j_call: TRBJ2-5; clone_size: few; v_call: TRBV2; cdr3_nt: TGTGCCAGCAGTTGGGACATCCAAGAGACCCAGTACTTC; cdr3_aa: CASSWDIQETQYF
d_call: -; j_call: TRBJ1-5; clone_size: -; v_call: TRBV28; cdr3_nt: TGTGCCAGCAGTTTTTACCGGGACGCCGGGAAGCCCCAGCATTTT; cdr3_aa: CASSFYRDAGKPQHF
d_call: -; j_call: TRBJ2-2; clone_size: -; v_call: TRBV6-5; cdr3_nt: TGTGCCAGCAGTTACGCAGGGGGGATCCTGAGCACCGGGGAGCTGTTTTTT; cdr3_aa: CASSYAGGILSTGELFF
d_call: TRBD1; j_call: TRBJ1-1; clone_size: once; v_call: TRBV2; cdr3_nt: TGTGCCAGCAGTTCTAATAGTAGGGGGCAGGAGAGAACTGAAGCTTTCTTT; cdr3_aa: CASSSNSRGQERTEAFF
d_call: -; j_call: TRBJ2-2; clone_size: few; v_call: TRBV7-9; cdr3_nt: TGTGCCAGCCCCATGGGTAGTCAGGCGAACACCGGGGAGCTGTTTTTT; cdr3_aa: CASPMGSQANTGELFF
d_call: TRBD2; j_call: TRBJ2-3; clone_size: -; v_call: TRBV7-9; cdr3_nt: TGTGCCAGCAGCGCCCTAGCGGGGGGTTCAGATACGCAGTATTTT; cdr3_aa: CASSALAGGSDTQYF
d_call: -; j_call: TRBJ2-3; clone_size: few; v_call: TRBV9; cdr3_nt: TGTGCCAGCACCCGCGCAGGGGATACAGATACGCAGTATTTT; cdr3_aa: CASTRAGDTDTQYF